A single sample gave rise to the 5 T cell receptor beta chains below, sequenced in a study of T cells after yellow fever vaccination. In TCRdb, the 5' RACE reads were re-called with MiXCR into one record per CDR3 protein. The table has about 320,000 distinct CDR3 sequences, roughly 10% seen once. The sample here was CD4+ T cells sorted from PBMCs, taken 45 days after the yellow fever booster vaccination. These receptors were obtained from a man younger than 30 who received the YFV17D yellow fever vaccine.

This sequence joins TRBV12-3 or TRBV12-4 and TRBJ1-1; D not resolved. This CDR3 spans 13 amino acids. V was cut by 3 bases and J by 4 bases, with 9 bases left in between. The CDR3 DNA reads TGTGCCAGCAGTTTTTACGCTAGCACTGAAGCTTTCTTT. Its translation is CASSFYASTEAFF.

This clonotype was recorded many times. The chain recombines TRBV5-1 with TRBJ1-1; D is ambiguous. Per germline, CDR1 SGHRS and CDR2 YFSETQ. The V and J ends lost 0 bases and 1 base respectively, with 7 bases between them. This CDR3 contains 14 residues. The CDR3 DNA reads TGCGCCAGCAGCTTGGACAGCTCGAACACTGAAGCTTTCTTT. The encoded protein is CASSLDSSNTEAFF. The full variable domain, its missing parts supplied by reference TRBV5-1 and TRBJ1-1, is KAGVTQTPRYLIKTRGQQVTLSCSPISGHRSVSWYQQTPGQGLQFLFEYFSETQRNKGNFPGRFSGRQFSNSRSEMNVSTLELGDSALYLCASSLDSSNTEAFFGQGTRLTVV.

The rearrangement joins TRBV12-3 or TRBV12-4 to TRBJ1-3; weak D call: TRBD1 (5 bases). This CDR3 is built from 15 residues. V lost 10 bases to trimming and J lost 0 bases, with 16 bases between them. The DNA of the CDR3 is TGTGCCATCCCAACCGGGGGGGGCTCTGGAAACACCATATATTTT. It translates to CAIPTGGGSGNTIYF.

Ten or more counts support this clonotype. This rearrangement joins TRBV5-4 to TRBJ2-2; 9 bases line up with TRBD1. CDR1 and CDR2 from the germline V gene are SGHNT and YYREEE (reference sequence). With V trimmed by 5 bases and J by 2 bases, 4 bases remained unmatched. CDR3 length: 15 residues. The CDR3 here is CASSQDRGNTGELFF. CDR3 coding DNA: TGTGCCAGCAGTCAGGACAGGGGCAACACCGGGGAGCTGTTTTTT.

There are many counts of this clonotype. The chain joins TRBV4-3 to TRBJ2-3; D possibly corresponds to TRBD2 (6 bases). The V end lost 0 bases, the J end lost 2 bases, and 15 bases lay between the germline ends. The CDR3 spans 17 residues. Germline V gene data show CDR1 as LGHNA and CDR2 as YSLEER. The CDR3 DNA follows: TGCGCCAGCAGCCAAGAACGGGGGACTCCCCCCACAGATACGCAGTATTTT. It specifies CASSQERGTPPTDTQYF.